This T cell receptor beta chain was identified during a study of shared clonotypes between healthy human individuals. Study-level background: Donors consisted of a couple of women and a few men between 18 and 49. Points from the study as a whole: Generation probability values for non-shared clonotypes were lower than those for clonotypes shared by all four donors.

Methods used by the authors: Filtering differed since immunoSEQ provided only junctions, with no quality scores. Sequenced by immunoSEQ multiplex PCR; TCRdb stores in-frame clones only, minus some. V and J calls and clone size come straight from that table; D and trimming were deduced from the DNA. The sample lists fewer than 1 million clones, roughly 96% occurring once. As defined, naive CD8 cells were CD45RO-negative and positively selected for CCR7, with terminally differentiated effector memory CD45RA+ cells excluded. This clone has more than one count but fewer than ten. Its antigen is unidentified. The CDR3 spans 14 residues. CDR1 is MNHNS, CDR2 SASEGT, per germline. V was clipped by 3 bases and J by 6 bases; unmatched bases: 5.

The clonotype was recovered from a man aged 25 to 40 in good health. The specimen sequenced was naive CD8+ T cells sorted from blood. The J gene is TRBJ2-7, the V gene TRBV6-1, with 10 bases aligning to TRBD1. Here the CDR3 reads CASSETGGFSEQYF. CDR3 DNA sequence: TGTGCCAGCAGTGAGACAGGGGGCTTTTCCGAGCAGTACTTC.